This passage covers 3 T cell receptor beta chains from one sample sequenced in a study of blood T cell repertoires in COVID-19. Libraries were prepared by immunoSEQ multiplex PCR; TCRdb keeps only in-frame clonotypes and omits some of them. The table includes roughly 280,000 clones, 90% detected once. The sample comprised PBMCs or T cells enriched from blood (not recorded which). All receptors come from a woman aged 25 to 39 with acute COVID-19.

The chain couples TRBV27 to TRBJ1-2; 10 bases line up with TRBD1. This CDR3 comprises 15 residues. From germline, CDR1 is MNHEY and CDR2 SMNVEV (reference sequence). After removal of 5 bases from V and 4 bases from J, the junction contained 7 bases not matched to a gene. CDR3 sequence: CASSKGQGSGYGYTF. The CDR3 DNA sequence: TGTGCCAGCAGTAAGGGACAGGGGAGTGGCTATGGCTACACCTTC.

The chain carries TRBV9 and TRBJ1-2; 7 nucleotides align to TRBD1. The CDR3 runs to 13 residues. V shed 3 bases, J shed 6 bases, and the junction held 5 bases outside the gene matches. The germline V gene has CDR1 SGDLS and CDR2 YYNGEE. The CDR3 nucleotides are TGTGCCAGCAGCGCACAGGGGATCGATGGCTACACCTTC. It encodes CASSAQGIDGYTF.

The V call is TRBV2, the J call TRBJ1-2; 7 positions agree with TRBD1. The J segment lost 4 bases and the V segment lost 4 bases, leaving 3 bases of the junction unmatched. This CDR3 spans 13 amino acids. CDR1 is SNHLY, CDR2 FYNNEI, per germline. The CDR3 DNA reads TGTGCCAGCAGTGTCGGGGACAGCTATGGCTACACCTTC. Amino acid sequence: CASSVGDSYGYTF.